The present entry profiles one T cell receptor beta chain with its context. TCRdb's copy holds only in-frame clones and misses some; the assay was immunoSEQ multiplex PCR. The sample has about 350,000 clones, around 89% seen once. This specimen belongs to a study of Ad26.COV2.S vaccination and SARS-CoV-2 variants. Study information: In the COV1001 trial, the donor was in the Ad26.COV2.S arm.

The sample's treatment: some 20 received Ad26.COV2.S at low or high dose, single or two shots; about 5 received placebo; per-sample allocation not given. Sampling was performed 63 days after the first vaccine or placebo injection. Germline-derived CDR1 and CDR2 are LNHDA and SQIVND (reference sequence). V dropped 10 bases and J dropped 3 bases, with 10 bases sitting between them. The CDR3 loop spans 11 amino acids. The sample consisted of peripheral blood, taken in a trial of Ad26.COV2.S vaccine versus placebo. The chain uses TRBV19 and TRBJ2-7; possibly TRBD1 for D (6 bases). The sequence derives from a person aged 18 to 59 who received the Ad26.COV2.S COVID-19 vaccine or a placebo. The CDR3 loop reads CATQQGYEQYF. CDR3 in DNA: TGTGCCACTCAACAGGGCTACGAGCAGTACTTC.